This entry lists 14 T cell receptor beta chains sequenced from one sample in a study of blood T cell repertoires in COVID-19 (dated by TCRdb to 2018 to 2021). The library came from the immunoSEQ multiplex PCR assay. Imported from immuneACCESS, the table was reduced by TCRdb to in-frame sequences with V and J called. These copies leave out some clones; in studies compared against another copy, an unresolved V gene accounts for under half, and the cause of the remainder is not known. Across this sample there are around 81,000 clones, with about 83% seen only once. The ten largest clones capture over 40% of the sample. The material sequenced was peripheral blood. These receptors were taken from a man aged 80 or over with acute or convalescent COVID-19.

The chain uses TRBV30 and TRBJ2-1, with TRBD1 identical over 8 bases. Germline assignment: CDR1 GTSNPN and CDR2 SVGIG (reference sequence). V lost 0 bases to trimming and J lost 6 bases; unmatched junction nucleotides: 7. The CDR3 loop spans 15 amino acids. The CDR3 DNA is TGTGCCTGGAGTGTAGGCTCCCAGGGGGCCAATGAGCAGTTCTTC. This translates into CAWSVGSQGANEQFF.

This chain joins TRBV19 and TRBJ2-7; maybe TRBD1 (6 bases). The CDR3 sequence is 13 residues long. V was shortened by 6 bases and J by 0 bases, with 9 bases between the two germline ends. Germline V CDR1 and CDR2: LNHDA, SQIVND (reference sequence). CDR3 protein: CASRGTLSYEQYF. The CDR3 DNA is TGTGCCAGTAGGGGGACACTCTCCTACGAGCAGTACTTC.

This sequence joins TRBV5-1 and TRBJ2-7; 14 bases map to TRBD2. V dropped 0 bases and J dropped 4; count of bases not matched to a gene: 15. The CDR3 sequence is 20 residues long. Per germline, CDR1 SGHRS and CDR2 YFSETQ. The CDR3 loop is CASSLGPTSSGLAGGYEQYF. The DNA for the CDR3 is TGCGCCAGCAGCTTGGGTCCCACATCGTCCGGACTAGCGGGAGGTTACGAGCAGTACTTC.

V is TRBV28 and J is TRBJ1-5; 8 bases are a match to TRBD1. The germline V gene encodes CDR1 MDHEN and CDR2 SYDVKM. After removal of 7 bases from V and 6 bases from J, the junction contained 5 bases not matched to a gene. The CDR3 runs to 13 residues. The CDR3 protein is CASTDRGGQPQHF. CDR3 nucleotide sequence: TGTGCCAGCACCGACAGGGGAGGTCAGCCCCAGCATTTT.

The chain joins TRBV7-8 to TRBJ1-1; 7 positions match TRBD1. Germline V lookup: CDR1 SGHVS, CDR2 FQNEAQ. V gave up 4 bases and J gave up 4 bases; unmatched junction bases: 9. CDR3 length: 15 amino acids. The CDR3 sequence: CASSSNRDRLTEAFF. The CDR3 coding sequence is TGTGCCAGCAGCTCAAACCGGGACAGACTCACTGAAGCTTTCTTT. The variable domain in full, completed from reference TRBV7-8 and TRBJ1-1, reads GAGVSQSPRYKVAKRGQDVALRCDPISGHVSLFWYQQALGQGPEFLTYFQNEAQLDKSGLPSDRFFAERPEGSVSTLKIQRTQQEDSAVYLCASSSNRDRLTEAFFGQGTRLTVV.

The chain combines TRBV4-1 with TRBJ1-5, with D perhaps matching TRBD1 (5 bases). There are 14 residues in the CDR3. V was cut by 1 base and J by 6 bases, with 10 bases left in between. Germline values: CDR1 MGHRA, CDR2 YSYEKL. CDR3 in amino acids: CASSQGGEGQPQHF. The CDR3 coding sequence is TGCGCCAGCAGCCAAGGGGGGGAGGGTCAGCCCCAGCATTTT.

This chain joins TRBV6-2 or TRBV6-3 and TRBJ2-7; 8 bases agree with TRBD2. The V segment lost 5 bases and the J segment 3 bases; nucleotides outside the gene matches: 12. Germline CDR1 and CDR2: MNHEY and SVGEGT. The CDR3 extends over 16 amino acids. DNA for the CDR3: TGTGCCAGCAGTCTTCCCGGGGGGGAGGTTTACTACGAGCAGTACTTC. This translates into CASSLPGGEVYYEQYF.

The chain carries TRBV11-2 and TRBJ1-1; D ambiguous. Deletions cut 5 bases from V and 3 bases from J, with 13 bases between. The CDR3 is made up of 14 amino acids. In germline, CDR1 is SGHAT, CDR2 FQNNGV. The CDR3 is CASSIAVADTEAFF. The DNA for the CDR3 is TGTGCCAGCAGCATAGCAGTGGCGGACACTGAAGCTTTCTTT.

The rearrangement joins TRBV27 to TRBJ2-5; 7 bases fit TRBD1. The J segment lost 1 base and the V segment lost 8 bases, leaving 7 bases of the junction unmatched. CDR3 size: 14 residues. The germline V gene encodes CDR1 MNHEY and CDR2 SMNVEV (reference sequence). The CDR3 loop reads CASARGQFQETQYF. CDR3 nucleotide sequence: TGTGCCAGCGCCCGGGGACAGTTCCAAGAGACCCAGTACTTC.

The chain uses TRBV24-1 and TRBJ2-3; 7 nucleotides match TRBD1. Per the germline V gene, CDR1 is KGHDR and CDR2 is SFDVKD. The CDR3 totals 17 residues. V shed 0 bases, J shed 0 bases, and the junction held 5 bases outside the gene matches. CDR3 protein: CATSDLWEQGSTDTQYF. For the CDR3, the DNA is TGTGCCACCAGTGATTTGTGGGAACAGGGGAGCACAGATACGCAGTATTTT.

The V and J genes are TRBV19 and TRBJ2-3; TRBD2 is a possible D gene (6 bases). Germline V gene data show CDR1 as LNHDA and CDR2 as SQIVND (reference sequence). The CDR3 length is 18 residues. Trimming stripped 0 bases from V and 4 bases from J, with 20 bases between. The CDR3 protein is CASSIDVPVPGVADTQYF. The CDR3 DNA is TGTGCCAGTAGTATAGACGTTCCGGTTCCGGGAGTAGCAGATACGCAGTATTTT.

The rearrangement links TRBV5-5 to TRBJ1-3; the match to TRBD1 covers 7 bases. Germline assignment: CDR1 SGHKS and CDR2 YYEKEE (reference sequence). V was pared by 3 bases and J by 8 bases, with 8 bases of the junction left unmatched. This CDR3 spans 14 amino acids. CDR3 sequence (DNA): TGTGCCAGCAGCTCCCGACAGGGTCTGGACACCATATATTTT. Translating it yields CASSSRQGLDTIYF.

The CDR3 region is CAISGRAGPSTDTQYF. CDR3 DNA: TGTGCCATCAGTGGAAGGGCGGGGCCATCTACAGATACGCAGTATTTT. The chain links TRBV10-3 to TRBJ2-3, with D perhaps matching TRBD2 (6 bases). Germline V lookup: CDR1 ENHRY, CDR2 SYGVKD. The CDR3 runs 16 residues. With 4 bases removed from V and 3 bases from J, the gap between germline ends came to 17 bases.

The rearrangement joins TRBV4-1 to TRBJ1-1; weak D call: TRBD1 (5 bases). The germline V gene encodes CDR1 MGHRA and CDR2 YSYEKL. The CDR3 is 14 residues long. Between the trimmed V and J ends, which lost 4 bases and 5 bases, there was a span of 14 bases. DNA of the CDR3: TGCGCCAGCAGCCCAAGGGGAGGTGTGACTGAAGCTTTCTTT. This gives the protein CASSPRGGVTEAFF.